Following are 17 T cell receptor beta chains from one sample sequenced in a study of T cell repertoires in cytomegalovirus infection. TCRdb analysed the reads with MiXCR anew, one entry per CDR3 protein. Of about 920,000 distinct CDR3 sequences in the sample, around 32% were seen once. For these receptors, no antigen is known. The material sequenced was cultured CD8+ T cells from PBMCs, taken from culture after CMV antigen stimulation. All receptors come from a human donor in good health (CMV status not recorded). Some clones in this sample may be carry-over from other donors' samples.

The chain carries TRBV19 and TRBJ1-5, with D possibly TRBD1 on 6 matching bases. The CDR3 totals 17 residues. V was clipped by 4 bases and J by 0 bases, with 16 bases between them. Germline CDR1 reads LNHDA; CDR2 reads SQIVND (reference sequence). The CDR3 is CASSRDMLVSSNQPQHF. DNA for the CDR3: TGTGCCAGTAGTAGGGACATGTTGGTTAGTAGCAATCAGCCCCAGCATTTT. The full variable domain, completed using reference TRBV19 and TRBJ1-5, is DGGITQSPKYLFRKEGQNVTLSCEQNLNHDAMYWYRQDPGQGLRLIYYSQIVNDFQKGDIAEGYSVSREKKESFPLTVTSAQKNPTAFYLCASSRDMLVSSNQPQHFGDGTRLSIL.

The chain links TRBV29-1 to TRBJ1-2, with 7 bases aligning to TRBD1. Germline V gives CDR1 SQVTM, CDR2 ANQGSEA. The CDR3 is 12 amino acids. Germline trimming cut 7 bases from V and 6 bases from J; bases unmatched to any gene: 8. The CDR3 DNA reads TGCAGCGCCCCGGGCAGGGGGGATGGCTACACCTTC. Residues: CSAPGRGDGYTF.

This clonotype was observed a few times. Relative to the germline gene, one junction end is altered; a read error may explain this. The chain has TRBV4-1 and TRBJ2-1; the D is unclear. CDR1 is MGHRA and CDR2 is YSYEKL in the germline V gene. The length of the CDR3 is 14 residues. CDR3 sequence: CASSHVGPYNEQFF. The CDR3 DNA reads TGTGCCAGCAGCCATGTTGGCCCCTACAATGAGCAGTTCTTC.

This clonotype was counted many times. The CDR3 DNA is TGTGCCAGCAGCTTAGCCCTGTACCGGGACAGGGCGAAAGGCTACACCTTC. Its protein product is CASSLALYRDRAKGYTF. The chain carries TRBV7-8 and TRBJ1-2, with 9 bases that match TRBD1. V lost 0 bases, J lost 8 bases, and 13 bases stayed unmatched. This CDR3 spans 17 amino acids. Germline CDR1 SGHVS, CDR2 FQNEAQ.

This rearrangement joins TRBV6-5 to TRBJ2-2, with D perhaps matching TRBD1 (5 bases). The CDR3 consists of 17 residues. V was pared by 0 bases and J by 0 bases, with 11 bases between. In germline, CDR1 is MNHEY, CDR2 SVGAGI. Here the CDR3 reads CASSYSGASANTGELFF. CDR3 nucleotides: TGTGCCAGCAGTTACTCAGGGGCCTCTGCGAACACCGGGGAGCTGTTTTTT.

This clonotype was detected only a few times. V is TRBV7-9 and J is TRBJ1-1; 10 bases agree with TRBD1. Per germline, CDR1 SEHNR and CDR2 FQNEAQ (reference sequence). This CDR3 comprises 15 residues. Trimming removed 5 bases from V and 2 bases from J; junction bases left unmatched: 5. CDR3: CASSTRDRGNTEAFF. The CDR3 DNA sequence: TGTGCCAGCAGCACGCGGGACAGGGGTAACACTGAAGCTTTCTTT.

The chain uses TRBV6-1 and TRBJ1-1, with a weak D call TRBD1 (5 bases). V was clipped by 2 bases and J by 6 bases, with 16 bases between them. Germline assignment: CDR1 MNHNS and CDR2 SASEGT. The CDR3 contains 15 residues. The CDR3 nucleotides are TGTGCCAGCAGTGAACGGGGACGTCGACTGGCTGAAGCTTTCTTT. It specifies CASSERGRRLAEAFF.

This sequence joins TRBV6-6 and TRBJ2-1; no firm D call. V gave up 6 bases and J gave up 5 bases, with 11 bases separating them. The CDR3 is 13 residues long. Germline CDR1 MNHNY, CDR2 SVGAGI (reference sequence). The DNA for the CDR3 is TGTGCCAGCAGCGAGCGAATTGACAATGAGCAGTTCTTC. Translated, it gives CASSERIDNEQFF.

This rearrangement joins TRBV20-1 to TRBJ1-1; D is undetermined. Germline V gives CDR1 DFQATT, CDR2 SNEGSKA (reference sequence). This CDR3 contains 14 residues. Trimming took 1 base from V and 0 from J, leaving 9 bases between them. CDR3 bases: TGCAGTGCTAGAGCCAGGCGTATGAACACTGAAGCTTTCTTT. Translation: CSARARRMNTEAFF.

The chain is built from TRBV5-5 and TRBJ2-7; a possible D gene is TRBD2 (6 bases). CDR1 and CDR2 (germline): SGHKS, YYEKEE (reference sequence). This CDR3 spans 17 amino acids. V lost 4 bases and J 5 bases, leaving 25 bases between the germline ends. The CDR3 DNA reads as TGTGCCAGCAGCGGGGAGGCCTCGGCACAGGTCGTCCACGAGCAGTACTTC. This gives the protein CASSGEASAQVVHEQYF.

This chain links TRBV20-1 with TRBJ2-5; 10 bases fit TRBD1. The V segment lost 7 bases and the J segment 2 bases; nucleotides outside the gene matches: 10. The CDR3 consists of 15 residues. Germline V gives CDR1 DFQATT, CDR2 SNEGSKA (reference sequence). The CDR3 here is CSVEKRDRGQETQYF. The CDR3 coding sequence is TGCAGTGTCGAGAAGAGGGACAGGGGTCAAGAGACCCAGTACTTC.

The rearrangement uses TRBV7-6 and TRBJ2-7; no firm D call. Germline V lookup: CDR1 SGHVS, CDR2 FNYEAQ. The ends were cut back, 5 bases at V and 2 bases at J, with 13 bases in the middle. This CDR3 contains 14 residues. CDR3 amino acids: CASSPPTGAYEQYF. The DNA of the CDR3 is TGTGCCAGCAGCCCCCCCACCGGCGCCTACGAGCAGTACTTC. Combining the CDR3 with reference TRBV7-6 and TRBJ2-7 gives the whole variable domain GAGVSQSPRYKVTKRGQDVALRCDPISGHVSLYWYRQALGQGPEFLTYFNYEAQQDKSGLPNDRFSAERPEGSISTLTIQRTEQRDSAMYRCASSPPTGAYEQYFGPGTRLTVT.

In regard to this clonotype: Compared with germline, one end of the junction differs, possibly owing to a read error. The chain uses TRBV12-3 or TRBV12-4 and TRBJ2-1, with 10 bases lining up with TRBD1. The CDR3 is made up of 18 amino acids. The CDR3 DNA sequence: TGTGCCTGCAGTTTCGGACTCGGGGACAGGGGACTCTACAATGAGCAGTTCTTC. Protein sequence: CACSFGLGDRGLYNEQFF.

The chain combines TRBV10-3 with TRBJ2-6; weak D call: TRBD2 (7 bases). There are 16 residues in the CDR3. Trimming left V 10 bases short and J 4 bases short, with 20 bases between. CDR1 and CDR2 (germline): ENHRY, SYGVKD. Written as DNA, the CDR3 is TGTGCCACCTTTGGTCGGGGGGCGAGGGGGGCCAACGTCCTGACTTTC. Its translation is CATFGRGARGANVLTF.

This clonotype has ten or more counts. The J gene is TRBJ2-1, the V gene TRBV7-8; TRBD2 matches at 9 bases. V was clipped by 5 bases and J by 5 bases; unmatched bases: 19. This CDR3 region has 19 residues. Germline V lookup: CDR1 SGHVS, CDR2 FQNEAQ. CDR3 nucleotides: TGTGCCAGCAGCCTTCCGGGGACTAGCAGGGTTAGGTCCCACAATGAGCAGTTCTTC. It yields the protein CASSLPGTSRVRSHNEQFF.

This clonotype has just one count. V usage is TRBV4-1 and J usage is TRBJ2-7; D is perhaps TRBD1 (5 bases). V lost 0 bases, J lost 4 bases, and 7 bases lay in between. The CDR3 is 13 residues long. Per the germline V gene, CDR1 is MGHRA and CDR2 is YSYEKL. The CDR3 region has the DNA TGCGCCAGCAGCCAAGAAAAGGGGTACGAGCAGTACGTC. Amino acid sequence: CASSQEKGYEQYV.

The chain is built from TRBV10-2 and TRBJ1-1; 11 bases match TRBD1. This CDR3 is built from 17 residues. The germline CDR1 and CDR2 sequences are WSHSY and SAAADI. V gave up 3 bases and J gave up 5 bases; unmatched junction bases: 11. In DNA, the CDR3 is TGCGCCAGCAGTGACCTGAATGTGGACAGGGGGCTAACTGAAGCTTTCTTT. Its translation is CASSDLNVDRGLTEAFF.